This T cell receptor (beta chain) was identified during a study of blood T cell repertoires in COVID-19. The germline V gene encodes CDR1 LNHDA and CDR2 SQIVND (reference sequence). The CDR3 contains 16 residues. V shed 6 bases, J shed 0 bases, and the junction held 7 bases outside the gene matches. Data came from immunoSEQ multiplex PCR; TCRdb stores just in-frame clones and leaves some out. The repertoire holds about 180,000 clones, with roughly nine tenths as singletons. This chain links TRBV19 with TRBJ1-4, with 7 bases that match TRBD1. Sequencing used peripheral blood. The sequence was collected from a man between 65 and 85 years old with active or convalescent COVID-19. CDR3 residues: CASSPDRDATNEKLFF. In nucleotides, the CDR3 is TGTGCCAGTAGCCCCGACAGGGATGCAACTAATGAAAAACTGTTTTTT.